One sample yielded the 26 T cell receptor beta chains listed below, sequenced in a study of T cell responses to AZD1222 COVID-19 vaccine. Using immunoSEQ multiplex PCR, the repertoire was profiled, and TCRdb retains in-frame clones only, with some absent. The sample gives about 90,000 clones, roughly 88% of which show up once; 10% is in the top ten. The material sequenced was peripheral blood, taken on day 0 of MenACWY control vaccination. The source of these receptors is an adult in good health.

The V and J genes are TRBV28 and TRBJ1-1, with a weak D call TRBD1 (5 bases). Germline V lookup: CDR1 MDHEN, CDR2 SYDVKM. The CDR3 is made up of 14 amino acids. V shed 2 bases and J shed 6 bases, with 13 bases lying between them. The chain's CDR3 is CASSLGDVGSEAFF. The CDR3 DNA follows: TGTGCCAGCAGTTTAGGGGACGTGGGTTCTGAAGCTTTCTTT.

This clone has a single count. CDR3 nucleotides: TGTGCCAGTGGGGGACAGGGGAAGGGTGAAGCTTTCTTT. Protein product: CASGGQGKGEAFF. The chain employs TRBV19 and TRBJ1-1, with 10 bases that match TRBD1. V lost 8 bases, J lost 7 bases, and 7 bases stayed unmatched. CDR1 and CDR2 from the germline V gene are LNHDA and SQIVND (reference sequence). The CDR3 is 13 residues long.

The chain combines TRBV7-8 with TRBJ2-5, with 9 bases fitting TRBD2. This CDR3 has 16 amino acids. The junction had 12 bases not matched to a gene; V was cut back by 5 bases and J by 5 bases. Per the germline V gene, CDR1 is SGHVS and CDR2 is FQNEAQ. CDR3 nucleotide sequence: TGTGCCAGCAGCCCTACGACCCTAGCGGGGCATGAGACCCAGTACTTC. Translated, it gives CASSPTTLAGHETQYF. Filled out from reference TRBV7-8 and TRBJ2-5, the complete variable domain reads GAGVSQSPRYKVAKRGQDVALRCDPISGHVSLFWYQQALGQGPEFLTYFQNEAQLDKSGLPSDRFFAERPEGSVSTLKIQRTQQEDSAVYLCASSPTTLAGHETQYFGPGTRLLVL.

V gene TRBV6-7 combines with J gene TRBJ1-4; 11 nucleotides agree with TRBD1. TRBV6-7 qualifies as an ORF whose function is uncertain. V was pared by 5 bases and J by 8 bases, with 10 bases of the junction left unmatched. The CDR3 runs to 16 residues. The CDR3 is CASSRSKGQGEEKLFF. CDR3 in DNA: TGTGCCAGCAGTCGGTCGAAGGGACAGGGGGAGGAAAAACTGTTTTTT.

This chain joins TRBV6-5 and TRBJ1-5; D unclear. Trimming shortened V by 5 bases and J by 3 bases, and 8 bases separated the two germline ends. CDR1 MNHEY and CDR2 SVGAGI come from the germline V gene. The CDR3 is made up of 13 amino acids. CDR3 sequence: CASSPEYNQPQHF. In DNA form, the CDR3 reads TGTGCCAGCAGTCCCGAATACAATCAGCCCCAGCATTTT.

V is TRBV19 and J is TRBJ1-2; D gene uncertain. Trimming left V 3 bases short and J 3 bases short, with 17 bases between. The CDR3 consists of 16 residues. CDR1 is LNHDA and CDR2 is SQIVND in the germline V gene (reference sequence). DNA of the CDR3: TGTGCCAGTAGTATGTCTCCTTGGGGTGTTGACTATGGCTACACCTTC. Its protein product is CASSMSPWGVDYGYTF.

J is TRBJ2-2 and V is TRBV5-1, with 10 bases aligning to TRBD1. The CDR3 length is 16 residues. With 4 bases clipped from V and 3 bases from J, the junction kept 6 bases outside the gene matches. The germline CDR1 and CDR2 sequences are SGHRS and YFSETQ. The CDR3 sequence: CASSVPGTGDTGELFF. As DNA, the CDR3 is TGCGCCAGCAGCGTACCCGGGACAGGGGACACCGGGGAGCTGTTTTTT.

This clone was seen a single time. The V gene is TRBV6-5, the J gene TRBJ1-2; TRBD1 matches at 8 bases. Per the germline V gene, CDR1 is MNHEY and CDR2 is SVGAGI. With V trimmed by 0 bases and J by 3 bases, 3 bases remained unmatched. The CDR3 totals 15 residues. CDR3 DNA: TGTGCCAGCAGTTACTCAATGGACAGGGACTATGGCTACACCTTC. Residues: CASSYSMDRDYGYTF.

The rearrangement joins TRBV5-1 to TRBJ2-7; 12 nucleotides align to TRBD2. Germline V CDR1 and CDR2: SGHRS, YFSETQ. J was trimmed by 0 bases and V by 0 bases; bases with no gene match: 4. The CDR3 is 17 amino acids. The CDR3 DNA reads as TGCGCCAGCAGCTTGGCCTCGACTAGCGGGGGCTCCTACGAGCAGTACTTC. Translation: CASSLASTSGGSYEQYF.

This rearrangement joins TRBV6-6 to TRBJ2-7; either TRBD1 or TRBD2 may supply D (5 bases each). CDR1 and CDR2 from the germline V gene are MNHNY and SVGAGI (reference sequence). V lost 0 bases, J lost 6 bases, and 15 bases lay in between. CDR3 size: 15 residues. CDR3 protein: CASSYSGDGAGEQYF. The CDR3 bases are TGTGCCAGCAGTTACTCGGGGGACGGCGCGGGCGAGCAGTACTTC.

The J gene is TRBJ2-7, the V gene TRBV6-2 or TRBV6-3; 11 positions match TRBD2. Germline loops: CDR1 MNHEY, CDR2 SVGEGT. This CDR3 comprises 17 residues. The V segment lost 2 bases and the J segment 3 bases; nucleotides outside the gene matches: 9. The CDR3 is CASSYRRPGLADYEQYF. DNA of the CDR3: TGTGCCAGCAGTTACCGACGGCCGGGACTAGCGGACTACGAGCAGTACTTC.

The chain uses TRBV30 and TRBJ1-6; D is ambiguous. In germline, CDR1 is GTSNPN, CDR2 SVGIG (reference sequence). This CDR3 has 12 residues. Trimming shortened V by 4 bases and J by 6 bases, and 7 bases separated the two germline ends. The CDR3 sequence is CAWTPGNSPLHF. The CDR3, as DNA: TGTGCCTGGACACCGGGTAATTCACCCCTCCACTTT.

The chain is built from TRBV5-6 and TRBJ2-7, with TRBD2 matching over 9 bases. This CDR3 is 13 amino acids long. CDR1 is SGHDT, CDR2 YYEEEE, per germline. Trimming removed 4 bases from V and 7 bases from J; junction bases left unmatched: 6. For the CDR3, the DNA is TGTGCCAGCAGCCCTGCGGGGGGGGCGGAGCAGTACTTC. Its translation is CASSPAGGAEQYF.

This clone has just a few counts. The CDR3 reads CASSPPGGRITYGYTF. The CDR3 region has the DNA TGTGCCAGTAGTCCCCCGGGAGGGCGAATAACCTATGGCTACACCTTC. The chain has TRBV19 and TRBJ1-2; no clear D. The CDR3 runs 16 residues. V lost 5 bases and J lost 4, with 20 bases in between. The germline gives CDR1 LNHDA, CDR2 SQIVND (reference sequence).

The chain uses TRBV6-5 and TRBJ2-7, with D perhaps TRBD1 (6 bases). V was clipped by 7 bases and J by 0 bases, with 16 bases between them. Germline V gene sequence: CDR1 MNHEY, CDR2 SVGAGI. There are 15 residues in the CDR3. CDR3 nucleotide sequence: TGTGCCAGCACCTCAAGCAGGGACAACTCCTACGAGCAGTACTTC. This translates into CASTSSRDNSYEQYF.

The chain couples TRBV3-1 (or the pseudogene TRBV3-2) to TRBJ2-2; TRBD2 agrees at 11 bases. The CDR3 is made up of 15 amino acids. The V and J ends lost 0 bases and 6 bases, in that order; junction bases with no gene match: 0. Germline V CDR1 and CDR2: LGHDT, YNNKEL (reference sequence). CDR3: CASSQDSGGAGELFF. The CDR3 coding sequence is TGTGCCAGCAGCCAAGATAGCGGGGGGGCCGGGGAGCTGTTTTTT.

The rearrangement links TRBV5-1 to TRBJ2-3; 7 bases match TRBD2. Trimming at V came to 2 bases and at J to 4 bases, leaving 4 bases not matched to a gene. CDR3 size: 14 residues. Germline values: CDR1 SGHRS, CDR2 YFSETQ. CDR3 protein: CASSFTSASDTQYF. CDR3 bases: TGCGCCAGCAGCTTTACTAGCGCTTCAGATACGCAGTATTTT.

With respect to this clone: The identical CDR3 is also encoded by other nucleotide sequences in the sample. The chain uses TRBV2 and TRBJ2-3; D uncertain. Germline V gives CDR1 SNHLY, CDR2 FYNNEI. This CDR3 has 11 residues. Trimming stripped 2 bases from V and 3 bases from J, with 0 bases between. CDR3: CASSETDTQYF. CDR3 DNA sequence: TGTGCCAGCAGTGAAACAGATACGCAGTATTTT. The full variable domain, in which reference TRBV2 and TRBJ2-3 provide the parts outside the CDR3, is EPEVTQTPSHQVTQMGQEVILRCVPISNHLYFYWYRQILGQKVEFLVSFYNNEISEKSEIFDDQFSVERPDGSNFTLKIRSTKLEDSAMYFCASSETDTQYFGPGTRLTVL.

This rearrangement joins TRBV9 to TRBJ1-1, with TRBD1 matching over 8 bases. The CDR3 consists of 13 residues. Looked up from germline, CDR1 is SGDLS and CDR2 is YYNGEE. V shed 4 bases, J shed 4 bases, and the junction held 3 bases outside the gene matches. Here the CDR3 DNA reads TGTGCCAGCAGCCTTACAGGGGGCACTGAAGCTTTCTTT. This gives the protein CASSLTGGTEAFF.

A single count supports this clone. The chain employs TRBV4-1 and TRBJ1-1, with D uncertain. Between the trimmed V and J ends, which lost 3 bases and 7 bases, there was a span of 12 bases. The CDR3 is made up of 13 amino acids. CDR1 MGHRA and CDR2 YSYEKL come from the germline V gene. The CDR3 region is CASSQDPYSEAFF. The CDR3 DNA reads TGCGCCAGCAGCCAGGACCCTTACAGTGAAGCTTTCTTT.

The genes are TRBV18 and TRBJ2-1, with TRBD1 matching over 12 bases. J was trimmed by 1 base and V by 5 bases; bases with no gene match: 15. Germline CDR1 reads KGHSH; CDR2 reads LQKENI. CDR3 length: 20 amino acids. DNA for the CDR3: TGTGCCAGCTCAGCTTACGAAACCCAGGGACAGGGGGCGTCCTACAATGAGCAGTTCTTC. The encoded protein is CASSAYETQGQGASYNEQFF. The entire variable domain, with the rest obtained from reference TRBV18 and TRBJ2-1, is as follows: NAGVMQNPRHLVRRRGQEARLRCSPMKGHSHVYWYRQLPEEGLKFMVYLQKENIIDESGMPKERFSAEFPKEGPSILRIQQVVRGDSAAYFCASSAYETQGQGASYNEQFFGPGTRLTVL.

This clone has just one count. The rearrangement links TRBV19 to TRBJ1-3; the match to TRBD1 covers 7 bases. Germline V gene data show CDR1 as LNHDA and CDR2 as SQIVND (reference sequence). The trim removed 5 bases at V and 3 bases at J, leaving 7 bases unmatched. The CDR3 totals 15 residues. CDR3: CASSFTTGYGNTIYF. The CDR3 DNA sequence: TGTGCCAGTAGTTTCACGACAGGGTATGGAAACACCATATATTTT.

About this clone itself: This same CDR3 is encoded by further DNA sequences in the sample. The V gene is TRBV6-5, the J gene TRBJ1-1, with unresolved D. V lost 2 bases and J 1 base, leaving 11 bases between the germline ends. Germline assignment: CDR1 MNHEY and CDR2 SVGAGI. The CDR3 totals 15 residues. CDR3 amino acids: CASSYGTGRNTEAFF. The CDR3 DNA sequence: TGTGCCAGCAGTTACGGTACGGGCCGGAACACTGAAGCTTTCTTT.

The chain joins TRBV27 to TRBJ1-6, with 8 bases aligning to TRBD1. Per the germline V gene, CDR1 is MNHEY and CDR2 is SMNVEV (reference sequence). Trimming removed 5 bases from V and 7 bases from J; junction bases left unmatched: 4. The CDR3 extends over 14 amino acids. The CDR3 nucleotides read TGTGCCAGCAGTCCCACAGGGGGGAATTCACCCCTCCACTTT. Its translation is CASSPTGGNSPLHF.

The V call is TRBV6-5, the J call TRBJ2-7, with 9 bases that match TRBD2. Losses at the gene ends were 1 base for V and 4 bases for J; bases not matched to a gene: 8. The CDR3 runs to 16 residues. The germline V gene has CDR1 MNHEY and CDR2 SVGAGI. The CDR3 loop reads CASSYWASGAGYEQYF. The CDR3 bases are TGTGCCAGCAGTTACTGGGCTAGCGGGGCGGGATACGAGCAGTACTTC.

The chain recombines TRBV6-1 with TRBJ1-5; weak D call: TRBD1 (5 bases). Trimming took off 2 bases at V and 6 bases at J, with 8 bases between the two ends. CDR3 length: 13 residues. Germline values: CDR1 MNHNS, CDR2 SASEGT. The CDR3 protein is CASSEIQGQPQHF. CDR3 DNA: TGTGCCAGCAGTGAAATCCAGGGTCAGCCCCAGCATTTT.